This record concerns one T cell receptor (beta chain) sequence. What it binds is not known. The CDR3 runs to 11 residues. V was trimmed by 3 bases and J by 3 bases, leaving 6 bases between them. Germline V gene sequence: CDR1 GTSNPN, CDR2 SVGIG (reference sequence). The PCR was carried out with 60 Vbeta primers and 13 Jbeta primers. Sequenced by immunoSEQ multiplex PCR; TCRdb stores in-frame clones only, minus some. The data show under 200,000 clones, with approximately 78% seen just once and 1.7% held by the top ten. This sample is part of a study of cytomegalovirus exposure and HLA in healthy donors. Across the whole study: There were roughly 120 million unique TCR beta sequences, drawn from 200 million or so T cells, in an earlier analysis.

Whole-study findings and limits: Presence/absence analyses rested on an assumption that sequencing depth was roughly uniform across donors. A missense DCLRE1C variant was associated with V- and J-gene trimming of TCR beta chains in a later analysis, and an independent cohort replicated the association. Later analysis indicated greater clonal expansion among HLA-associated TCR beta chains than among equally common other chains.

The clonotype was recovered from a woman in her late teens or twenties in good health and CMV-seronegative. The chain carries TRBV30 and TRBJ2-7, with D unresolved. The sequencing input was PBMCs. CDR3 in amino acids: CAWSQYYEQYF. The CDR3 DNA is TGTGCCTGGAGCCAGTACTACGAGCAGTACTTC.